The 5 T cell receptor beta chains in this list originate from one sample, sequenced in a study of cytomegalovirus exposure and HLA in healthy donors. The study ran its PCR with 60 Vbeta and 13 Jbeta primers. Data came from immunoSEQ multiplex PCR; TCRdb stores just in-frame clones and leaves some out. The data contain more than 85,000 clones, more than 75% of them singletons. The sequenced sample consisted of PBMCs. These receptors were obtained from a woman aged 50 to 60 in good health and CMV-seropositive.

The chain joins TRBV6-5 to TRBJ1-1; D might be TRBD1 (5 bases). The germline gives CDR1 MNHEY, CDR2 SVGAGI. V gave up 7 bases and J gave up 7 bases, with 16 bases separating them. This CDR3 region has 13 residues. CDR3 sequence (DNA): TGTGCCAGCAAACCGGGACTTTATGGTGAAGCTTTCTTT. This sequence encodes CASKPGLYGEAFF.

V usage is TRBV6-5 and J usage is TRBJ1-1, with D perhaps TRBD1 (5 bases). Germline V lookup: CDR1 MNHEY, CDR2 SVGAGI. The CDR3 totals 12 residues. Trimming shortened V by 5 bases and J by 9 bases, and 13 bases separated the two germline ends. This CDR3 is CASSPTGRKAFF. CDR3 nucleotide sequence: TGTGCCAGCAGTCCTACAGGAAGAAAAGCTTTCTTT.

This clone is a singleton in its sample. The V gene is TRBV2, the J gene TRBJ1-3; a weak D match, TRBD1 (5 bases). The CDR3 has 13 amino acids. The V end was cut by 7 bases, the J end by 4 bases, with 11 bases between. Germline V lookup: CDR1 SNHLY, CDR2 FYNNEI. CDR3 sequence (DNA): TGTGCCAGCACCGGAGGGGACGGAAACACCATATATTTT. Amino acid sequence: CASTGGDGNTIYF.

The chain uses TRBV7-8 and TRBJ1-1; unclear D gene. In germline, CDR1 is SGHVS, CDR2 FQNEAQ. Trimming left V 6 bases short and J 3 bases short, with 8 bases between. This CDR3 region has 12 residues. CDR3 loop: CASRLGDTEAFF. CDR3 DNA: TGTGCCAGCAGGCTCGGGGACACTGAAGCTTTCTTT.

In this sample, this clone turned up once. V and J are TRBV6-5 and TRBJ2-1, with 9 bases matching TRBD1. Germline values: CDR1 MNHEY, CDR2 SVGAGI. The CDR3 runs to 15 residues. V trimming: 4 bases; J trimming: 7 bases; junction bases outside the gene matches: 8. The CDR3 bases are TGTGCCAGCAGTTCCGGGACAGGGATCAGGAATGAGCAGTTCTTC. Its translation is CASSSGTGIRNEQFF.